The clone carrying this T cell receptor beta chain has just a few counts. Its antigen is not known. The V end was cut by 1 base, the J end by 9 bases, with 7 bases between. Germline CDR1 and CDR2: DFQATT and SNEGSKA (reference sequence). CDR3 size: 11 residues. The record originates from a study of early T cells in non-severe SARS-CoV-2 infection. Study background: The sequenced material was bulk RNA from unsorted whole blood, and its chains were unpaired.

Molecules of cDNA were individually given unique molecular identifiers that were attached to them. TCRdb called the 5' RACE reads again in MiXCR, with one record for every CDR3 protein. The table lists 97,000 or so distinct CDR3 sequences, about 12% of them singletons. Study-wide findings and caveats: In VDJdb matching, anti-spike CD8 responses were favored while private and CD4 specificities went missing.

The source of this sequence is an adult who was a healthcare worker with PCR-confirmed SARS-CoV-2 infection or an uninfected control (not recorded which). Sequencing input: whole blood. This chain connects TRBV20-1 to TRBJ2-1, with D uncertain. The CDR3 spells CSARGVLEQFF. In DNA form, the CDR3 reads TGCAGTGCTAGAGGCGTTCTTGAGCAGTTCTTC.